Each of the 30 T cell receptor beta chains below was sequenced from the same sample in a study of blood T cell repertoires in COVID-19. Using immunoSEQ multiplex PCR, the repertoire was profiled, and TCRdb retains in-frame clones only, with some absent. Here the sample spans about 310,000 clones, 75% to 90% being singletons. Input material: PBMCs or T cells enriched from blood (not recorded which). These receptors were obtained from a woman between 40 and 50 years old who had recovered from COVID-19.

This rearrangement joins TRBV2 to TRBJ1-1; the D is unclear. CDR3 size: 12 residues. From germline, CDR1 is SNHLY and CDR2 FYNNEI. V was trimmed by 6 bases and J by 4 bases, leaving 9 bases between them. The CDR3 region has the DNA TGTGCCAGCAGCACCAGCGGCACTGAAGCTTTCTTT. Translating it yields CASSTSGTEAFF.

The chain links TRBV7-6 to TRBJ2-3, with 12 bases that match TRBD2. The CDR3 has 16 amino acids. Unmatched junction bases numbered 4, after V lost 4 bases and J lost 2 bases. Germline V gives CDR1 SGHVS, CDR2 FNYEAQ. Here the CDR3 DNA reads TGTGCCAGCAGCTCACTAGCGGGGGGCTTCACAGATACGCAGTATTTT. This gives the protein CASSSLAGGFTDTQYF.

The chain combines TRBV9 with TRBJ2-7; D is perhaps TRBD2 (6 bases). V lost 0 bases and J lost 3, with 13 bases in between. The CDR3 is 15 residues long. In germline, CDR1 is SGDLS, CDR2 YYNGEE. DNA for the CDR3: TGTGCCAGCAGCGTAGTGGGGCGGGGATTCTACGAGCAGTACTTC. Protein: CASSVVGRGFYEQYF. Full variable domain (missing parts from reference TRBV9 and TRBJ2-7): DSGVTQTPKHLITATGQRVTLRCSPRSGDLSVYWYQQSLDQGLQFLIQYYNGEERAKGNILERFSAQQFPDLHSELNLSSLELGDSALYFCASSVVGRGFYEQYFGPGTRLTVT.

The V call is TRBV10-3, the J call TRBJ1-5, with D possibly TRBD1 on 5 matching bases. CDR1 and CDR2 from the germline V gene are ENHRY and SYGVKD. The CDR3 totals 12 residues. Deletions cut 6 bases from V and 10 bases from J, with 13 bases between. The CDR3 bases are TGTGCCATCAGCGGAGGGGTGGCCCCCCAGCATTTT. Encoded protein: CAISGGVAPQHF.

This chain links TRBV7-9 with TRBJ1-2; 10 bases are a match to TRBD1. V was pared by 0 bases and J by 2 bases, with 3 bases of the junction left unmatched. CDR1 SEHNR and CDR2 FQNEAQ come from the germline V gene (reference sequence). This CDR3 is 16 amino acids long. CDR3 in amino acids: CASSLARQGANYGYTF. The CDR3 DNA is TGTGCCAGCAGCTTAGCCAGACAGGGGGCGAACTATGGCTACACCTTC.

The chain employs TRBV6-5 and TRBJ2-7, with a possible D match to TRBD1 (6 bases). V lost 6 bases to trimming and J lost 3 bases, with 18 bases between them. CDR1 is MNHEY and CDR2 is SVGAGI in the germline V gene. This CDR3 comprises 15 residues. The CDR3 nucleotides are TGTGCCAGCAGCCTGGACAGTAGCCGATTCTACGAGCAGTACTTC. Residues: CASSLDSSRFYEQYF.

The CDR3 is CASSFERDGNEQFF. For the CDR3, the DNA is TGTGCCAGCAGTTTTGAGCGGGATGGAAATGAGCAGTTCTTC. V and J are TRBV27 and TRBJ2-1; TRBD2 agrees at 7 bases. Trimming took 3 bases from V and 7 from J; bases not matched to a gene: 6. This CDR3 is built from 14 residues. Germline CDR1 reads MNHEY; CDR2 reads SMNVEV (reference sequence).

This clone was seen once. The chain links TRBV5-4 to TRBJ2-7; TRBD1 agrees at 7 bases. This CDR3 is built from 13 residues. Germline values: CDR1 SGHNT, CDR2 YYREEE (reference sequence). V was pared by 4 bases and J by 3 bases, with 4 bases of the junction left unmatched. The DNA for the CDR3 is TGTGCCAGCAGCCCCCGGGACAGCTACGAGCAGTACTTC. This encodes CASSPRDSYEQYF.

The chain carries TRBV11-3 and TRBJ1-2; D is perhaps TRBD1 (5 bases). This CDR3 is 13 amino acids long. Trimming removed 6 bases at V and 3 bases at J, with 11 bases between. The germline V gene encodes CDR1 SGHNT and CDR2 YENEEA. CDR3 amino acids: CASSWGLDYGYTF. DNA of the CDR3: TGTGCCAGCAGTTGGGGACTGGACTATGGCTACACCTTC. Variable domain in full (rest from reference TRBV11-3 and TRBJ1-2): EAGVVQSPRYKIIEKKQPVAFWCNPISGHNTLYWYLQNLGQGPELLIRYENEEAVDDSQLPKDRFSAERLKGVDSTLKIQPAELGDSAVYLCASSWGLDYGYTFGSGTRLTVV.

The chain is built from TRBV11-3 and TRBJ2-3; 10 nucleotides agree with TRBD2. V lost 5 bases, J lost 3 bases, and 5 bases stayed unmatched. The CDR3 is 15 residues long. CDR1 and CDR2 from the germline V gene are SGHNT and YENEEA. CDR3 in DNA: TGTGCCAGCAGCAAAGGACTAGCGGAGACAGATACGCAGTATTTT. Its protein product is CASSKGLAETDTQYF. The variable domain in full, with the rest retrieved from reference TRBV11-3 and TRBJ2-3, is EAGVVQSPRYKIIEKKQPVAFWCNPISGHNTLYWYLQNLGQGPELLIRYENEEAVDDSQLPKDRFSAERLKGVDSTLKIQPAELGDSAVYLCASSKGLAETDTQYFGPGTRLTVL.

The genes are TRBV30 and TRBJ1-1; D is perhaps TRBD1 (5 bases). This CDR3 region has 11 residues. Per germline, CDR1 GTSNPN and CDR2 SVGIG (reference sequence). V lost 4 bases, J lost 3 bases, and 6 bases lay in between. The CDR3 protein is CAWIGDTEAFF. CDR3 sequence (DNA): TGTGCCTGGATAGGGGACACTGAAGCTTTCTTT. Combining the CDR3 with reference TRBV30 and TRBJ1-1 gives the whole variable domain SQTIHQWPATLVQPVGSPLSLECTVEGTSNPNLYWYRQAAGRGLQLLFYSVGIGQISSEVPQNLSASRPQDRQFILSSKKLLLSDSGFYLCAWIGDTEAFFGQGTRLTVV.

The chain links TRBV7-3 to TRBJ1-2; D gene unclear. CDR3 size: 14 residues. Trimming took 2 bases from V and 2 from J, leaving 9 bases between them. CDR1 is SGHTA, CDR2 FQGTGA, per germline. The CDR3 loop is CASSLGPQNYGYTF. DNA for the CDR3: TGTGCCAGCAGCTTAGGTCCTCAGAACTATGGCTACACCTTC.

The chain links TRBV3-1 (or the pseudogene TRBV3-2) to TRBJ2-5; 9 bases are shared with TRBD2. The length of the CDR3 is 15 residues. Germline lookup yields CDR1 LGHDT and CDR2 YNNKEL (reference sequence). With 4 bases clipped from V and 0 bases from J, the junction kept 3 bases outside the gene matches. DNA for the CDR3: TGTGCCAGCAGCCGAGTAGCGGGGGACCAAGAGACCCAGTACTTC. Amino acid sequence: CASSRVAGDQETQYF.

The chain employs TRBV30 and TRBJ2-7; the match to TRBD1 covers 10 bases. V shed 0 bases, J shed 3 bases, and the junction held 5 bases outside the gene matches. From germline, CDR1 is GTSNPN and CDR2 SVGIG (reference sequence). The CDR3 runs 15 residues. This CDR3 reads CAWSVGQGPDYEQYF. CDR3 sequence (DNA): TGTGCCTGGAGTGTGGGACAGGGGCCAGACTACGAGCAGTACTTC.

V and J are TRBV27 and TRBJ1-2; D is unclear. Germline V gives CDR1 MNHEY, CDR2 SMNVEV (reference sequence). The CDR3 covers 13 residues. V was cut by 5 bases and J by 4 bases, with 11 bases left in between. CDR3 coding DNA: TGTGCCAGCAGTGCCCAGGCTCCCTATGGCTACACCTTC. The encoded protein is CASSAQAPYGYTF.

J is TRBJ2-4 and V is TRBV7-9; D unresolved. The V and J ends lost 2 bases and 12 bases respectively, with 14 bases between them. Per germline, CDR1 SEHNR and CDR2 FQNEAQ (reference sequence). CDR3 length: 13 amino acids. DNA for the CDR3: TGTGCCAGCAGCTTACCCGGCCTAGGCGATCAGTACTTC. Its translation: CASSLPGLGDQYF.

The chain joins TRBV15 to TRBJ1-6; no firm D call. Trimming pared 5 bases from V and 6 bases from J, leaving 11 bases between. This CDR3 comprises 14 residues. CDR1 LNHNV and CDR2 YYDKDF come from the germline V gene (reference sequence). The CDR3 region is CATSETLANSPLHF. The CDR3 DNA sequence: TGTGCCACCAGCGAAACACTAGCTAATTCACCCCTCCACTTT.

V gene TRBV7-9 combines with J gene TRBJ2-7, with a tentative D call TRBD1 (5 bases). The V gene lost 4 bases and the J gene lost 0 bases, with 13 bases spanning the gap. Per the germline V gene, CDR1 is SEHNR and CDR2 is FQNEAQ (reference sequence). The CDR3 is made up of 15 amino acids. CDR3 in amino acids: CASSSNQGPSYEQYF. The CDR3 region has the DNA TGTGCCAGCAGCTCGAACCAGGGTCCCTCCTACGAGCAGTACTTC.

The chain combines TRBV7-9 with TRBJ1-1; no clear D. V was trimmed by 10 bases and J by 0 bases, leaving 9 bases between them. Per the germline V gene, CDR1 is SEHNR and CDR2 is FQNEAQ (reference sequence). The CDR3 sequence is 12 residues long. The DNA of the CDR3 is TGTGCCATGCGGGCCATGAACACTGAAGCTTTCTTT. This codes for CAMRAMNTEAFF.

This clone was recorded a few times. Other DNA sequences from this sample encode an identical CDR3 as well. This chain connects TRBV6-5 to TRBJ1-6, with a weak D call TRBD1 (6 bases). The CDR3 has 15 residues. Per germline, CDR1 MNHEY and CDR2 SVGAGI. V shed 0 bases and J shed 7 bases, with 10 bases lying between them. CDR3 in DNA: TGTGCCAGCAGTTACTCGGGCGGGGGCAATTCACCCCTCCACTTT. This translates into CASSYSGGGNSPLHF.

V usage is TRBV5-4 and J usage is TRBJ2-1, with 14 bases matching TRBD2. The germline gives CDR1 SGHNT, CDR2 YYREEE (reference sequence). V gave up 4 bases and J gave up 2 bases; unmatched junction bases: 8. The CDR3 spans 18 residues. The CDR3 here is CASSHPTSGRGAYNEQFF. CDR3 in DNA: TGTGCCAGCAGCCACCCGACTAGCGGGAGGGGAGCCTACAATGAGCAGTTCTTC.

The rearrangement joins TRBV28 to TRBJ2-3, with 9 bases identical to TRBD2. The germline gives CDR1 MDHEN, CDR2 SYDVKM. This CDR3 has 17 amino acids. With 3 bases clipped from V and 2 bases from J, the junction kept 9 bases outside the gene matches. The DNA for the CDR3 is TGTGCCAGCAGTTTGTACCTGCAGCGGGGGGACACAGATACGCAGTATTTT. This gives the protein CASSLYLQRGDTDTQYF.

The chain uses TRBV18 and TRBJ1-1, with D possibly matching TRBD1 (6 bases). The CDR3 length is 13 residues. Trimming took off 3 bases at V and 3 bases at J, with 8 bases between the two ends. Germline loops: CDR1 KGHSH, CDR2 LQKENI. CDR3 nucleotide sequence: TGTGCCAGCTCACCCGCAGGGGACACTGAAGCTTTCTTT. It encodes CASSPAGDTEAFF.

The rearrangement uses TRBV5-6 and TRBJ2-3, with D tentatively TRBD2 (6 bases). Germline CDR1 and CDR2: SGHDT and YYEEEE. The CDR3 is 12 amino acids. The V end was cut by 5 bases, the J end by 5 bases, with 9 bases between. CDR3 bases: TGTGCCAGCAGTAGGGAGGAAGATACGCAGTATTTT. Translation: CASSREEDTQYF. Filled out from reference TRBV5-6 and TRBJ2-3, the complete variable domain reads DAGVTQSPTHLIKTRGQQVTLRCSPKSGHDTVSWYQQALGQGPQFIFQYYEEEERQRGNFPDRFSGHQFPNYSSELNVNALLLGDSALYLCASSREEDTQYFGPGTRLTVL.

The rearrangement uses TRBV9 and TRBJ2-3; TRBD2 might be the D (6 bases). Trimming took 3 bases from V and 4 from J, leaving 12 bases between them. The germline V gene encodes CDR1 SGDLS and CDR2 YYNGEE. There are 14 residues in the CDR3. Here the CDR3 DNA reads TGTGCCAGCAGCGGACTCAGCGGGCCAGATACGCAGTATTTT. It specifies CASSGLSGPDTQYF.

V is TRBV24-1 and J is TRBJ2-2; 8 bases line up with TRBD1. V lost 4 bases to trimming and J lost 6 bases; unmatched junction nucleotides: 6. The CDR3 runs to 15 residues. In germline, CDR1 is KGHDR, CDR2 SFDVKD. Here the CDR3 reads CATSDVQGASGELFF. CDR3 nucleotide sequence: TGTGCCACCAGTGACGTCCAGGGGGCGTCCGGGGAGCTGTTTTTT.

The CDR3 nucleotides read TGTGCCATCAGGCCGGGACTCAACACAGATACGCAGTATTTT. It is translated as CAIRPGLNTDTQYF. This chain uses TRBV10-3 with TRBJ2-3; a possible D gene is TRBD2 (6 bases). The CDR3 is 14 residues long. From germline, CDR1 is ENHRY and CDR2 SYGVKD. Trimming stripped 6 bases from V and 2 bases from J, with 12 bases between.

This clone appeared a single time. This rearrangement joins TRBV28 to TRBJ2-1, with 9 bases lining up with TRBD2. The V segment lost 8 bases and the J segment 8 bases; nucleotides outside the gene matches: 4. The CDR3 extends over 12 amino acids. The germline V gene encodes CDR1 MDHEN and CDR2 SYDVKM. The CDR3 DNA follows: TGTGCCAGCCGTAGCGGGGGAGATGAGCAGTTCTTC. Translating it yields CASRSGGDEQFF.

This rearrangement joins TRBV6-5 to TRBJ1-4; 9 positions match TRBD1. This CDR3 comprises 15 residues. Germline CDR1 reads MNHEY; CDR2 reads SVGAGI. After removal of 6 bases from V and 3 bases from J, the junction contained 5 bases not matched to a gene. CDR3 DNA sequence: TGTGCCAGCAGGGCTGGGACAGGGTCTAATGAAAAACTGTTTTTT. Protein product: CASRAGTGSNEKLFF.

The chain uses TRBV12-3 or TRBV12-4 and TRBJ2-3; D not resolved. CDR3 length equals 11 residues. V lost 7 bases and J lost 9, with 11 bases in between. The CDR3 DNA reads TGTGCCAGCAATGCTCGCGGAACGCAGTATTTT. It codes for CASNARGTQYF.